Listed below are T cell receptor beta chains from one sample, sequenced in a study of brain T cells in children with intractable seizures. Assay: immunoSEQ multiplex PCR; the TCRdb copy retains only in-frame clones and omits some. Here the sample spans 65,000 to 85,000 clones, about 93% being singletons. Material: peripheral blood, obtained at surgery. These receptors all come from a boy in the first two years of life with tuberous sclerosis and intractable seizures. CDR3s include the opening cysteine and the closing phenylalanine or tryptophan. A D gene is named only where the DNA matches it firmly. Where a row states a size, it is once, few, many or the class of an expanded clone; other rows omit it.

V	size	J	D	CDR3	DNA
TRBV7-9	medium-sized	TRBJ2-7	TRBD2	CASSVPTSGGSYEQYF	TGTGCCAGCAGCGTCCCGACTAGCGGGGGATCCTACGAGCAGTACTTC
TRBV6-5	-	TRBJ2-7	TRBD1	CASSYGDRAYEQYF	TGTGCCAGCAGTTACGGAGACAGGGCCTACGAGCAGTACTTC
TRBV7-8	-	TRBJ2-7	-	CASSLETVIYEQYF	TGTGCCAGCAGCTTAGAGACGGTCATTTACGAGCAGTACTTC
TRBV4-1	-	TRBJ2-7	-	CASSQSIPKGPYYEQYF	TGCGCCAGCAGCCAATCCATACCGAAAGGTCCTTATTACGAGCAGTACTTC
TRBV9	-	TRBJ1-2	-	CASSVNTGQGNEIYGYTF	TGTGCCAGCAGCGTAAACACGGGGCAGGGGAATGAAATCTATGGCTACACCTTC
TRBV3-1/TRBV3-2	once	TRBJ1-2	-	CASSQVNLYGYTF	TGTGCCAGCAGCCAAGTTAACCTCTATGGCTACACCTTC
TRBV21-1	once	TRBJ1-1	-	CASSFRGLTNTEAFF	TGTGCCAGCAGCTTCAGGGGGCTGACGAACACTGAAGCTTTCTTT
TRBV28	-	TRBJ1-1	-	CASSFAHTEAFF	TGTGCCAGCAGTTTCGCCCACACTGAAGCTTTCTTT
TRBV6-5	-	TRBJ1-1	TRBD1	CASIWTGGANTEAFF	TGTGCCAGCATCTGGACAGGGGGCGCGAACACTGAAGCTTTCTTT
TRBV11-2	-	TRBJ2-1	-	CASTQQRWDEQFF	TGTGCCAGCACTCAGCAAAGGTGGGATGAGCAGTTCTTC
TRBV12-3/TRBV12-4	-	TRBJ2-7	-	CASSFRDYEQYF	TGTGCCAGCAGTTTCCGGGACTACGAGCAGTACTTC
TRBV7-3	once	TRBJ2-3	-	CASSLTDGFGTPTDTQYF	TGTGCCAGCAGCTTAACGGATGGGTTTGGGACACCCACAGATACGCAGTATTTT
TRBV9	-	TRBJ2-2	TRBD1	CASSVEGDRGATGELFF	TGTGCCAGCAGCGTAGAGGGAGACAGGGGCGCAACCGGGGAGCTGTTTTTT
TRBV7-9	-	TRBJ1-4	-	CASRGQGHGNEKLFF	TGTGCCAGCAGGGGTCAGGGGCACGGTAATGAAAAACTGTTTTTT
TRBV6-5	-	TRBJ1-1	-	CASSRQAAFF	TGTGCCAGCAGCAGACAGGCCGCTTTCTTT
TRBV29-1	-	TRBJ1-1	TRBD1	CSVDRGVNTEAFF	TGCAGCGTAGACAGGGGAGTGAACACTGAAGCTTTCTTT
TRBV10-3	-	TRBJ2-1	-	CAIRTMDSNEQFF	TGTGCCATCAGAACTATGGACTCCAATGAGCAGTTCTTC
TRBV19	few	TRBJ1-5	-	CASSSEGDQPQHF	TGTGCCAGTAGTTCGGAGGGAGATCAGCCCCAGCATTTT
TRBV5-6	-	TRBJ1-3	-	CASSPLPDGNTIYF	TGTGCCAGCAGCCCCCTCCCGGATGGAAACACCATATATTTT
TRBV27	-	TRBJ2-7	-	CASSPDRTSHITYEQYF	TGTGCCAGCAGTCCGGACCGGACCTCCCACATTACCTACGAGCAGTACTTC
TRBV7-9	-	TRBJ2-7	-	CASSLAGTPSYEQYF	TGTGCCAGCAGCTTAGCAGGGACACCCTCCTACGAGCAGTACTTC
TRBV5-7	-	TRBJ2-7	TRBD1	CASSLSHRGPSYEQYF	TGTGCCAGCAGCTTGAGTCACAGGGGGCCCTCCTACGAGCAGTACTTC
TRBV11-3	once	TRBJ1-1	TRBD1	CASSRQGDTEAFF	TGTGCCAGCAGCCGACAGGGAGACACTGAAGCTTTCTTT
TRBV6-5	once	TRBJ1-2	TRBD1	CASSLVGQSASYGYTF	TGTGCCAGCAGTTTAGTGGGACAGTCCGCCTCCTATGGCTACACCTTC
TRBV10-3	few	TRBJ1-6	TRBD1	CASQDRGSPLHF	TGTGCCAGCCAGGACAGGGGTTCACCCCTCCACTTT
TRBV21-1	few	TRBJ1-5	-	CASSKGETGKGNQPQHF	TGTGCCAGCAGCAAAGGGGAGACAGGGAAAGGGAATCAGCCCCAGCATTTT
TRBV6-5	-	TRBJ1-5	-	CASSYSKGGTSQPQHF	TGTGCCAGCAGTTACTCGAAGGGGGGAACAAGTCAGCCCCAGCATTTT
TRBV5-8	-	TRBJ2-3	-	CASSLSGDTDTQYF	TGTGCCAGCAGCTTGTCTGGGGACACAGATACGCAGTATTTT
TRBV7-3	-	TRBJ2-1	TRBD2	CASSHGGVNNEQFF	TGTGCCAGCTCCCATGGGGGGGTAAACAATGAGCAGTTCTTC
TRBV25-1	-	TRBJ1-2	-	CASSESVRTHYGYTF	TGTGCCAGCAGTGAATCGGTCAGAACGCACTATGGCTACACCTTC
TRBV2	-	TRBJ2-7	TRBD1	CASSVGTGINYEQYF	TGTGCCAGCAGTGTCGGGACAGGGATTAATTACGAGCAGTACTTC
TRBV19	-	TRBJ2-3	-	CASGTGASDTQYF	TGTGCCAGTGGGACCGGAGCATCAGATACGCAGTATTTT
TRBV12-3/TRBV12-4	-	TRBJ1-1	-	CASSLGYTEAFF	TGTGCCAGCAGCTTGGGTTACACTGAAGCTTTCTTT
TRBV7-2	-	TRBJ2-7	TRBD2	CASSLRPAGASYEQYF	TGTGCCAGCAGCCTAAGGCCAGCGGGAGCCTCCTACGAGCAGTACTTC
TRBV5-1	-	TRBJ1-6	-	CASSLAGTGSRISPLHF	TGCGCCAGCAGCTTGGCCGGAACAGGGTCACGAATTTCACCCCTCCACTTT
TRBV30	-	TRBJ2-3	-	CAWSGVRGTQYF	TGTGCCTGGAGTGGGGTTCGGGGTACGCAGTATTTT
TRBV2	-	TRBJ1-2	TRBD1	CASRVTGGGRHGYTF	TGTGCCAGCAGAGTAACAGGGGGTGGGAGGCATGGCTACACCTTC
TRBV28	-	TRBJ2-5	-	CASSFLGGIQETQYF	TGTGCCAGCAGTTTCCTTGGCGGGATACAAGAGACCCAGTACTTC
TRBV14	once	TRBJ2-7	-	CASSLGGGVSEQYF	TGTGCCAGCAGTCTCGGAGGGGGGGTGAGCGAGCAGTACTTC
TRBV30	-	TRBJ1-1	TRBD1	CAWSRGGEDTEAFF	TGTGCCTGGAGCAGAGGGGGCGAGGACACTGAAGCTTTCTTT
TRBV4-1	-	TRBJ2-2	TRBD2	CASSQELAGPPNTGELFF	TGCGCCAGCAGCCAAGAACTAGCGGGGCCACCGAACACCGGGGAGCTGTTTTTT
TRBV29-1	-	TRBJ2-1	TRBD2	CSVGSGRAYNEQFF	TGCAGCGTCGGTAGCGGGAGGGCCTACAATGAGCAGTTCTTC
TRBV27	-	TRBJ2-7	-	CASSGTVNYEQYF	TGTGCCAGCAGTGGGACGGTTAATTACGAGCAGTACTTC
TRBV18	-	TRBJ2-5	-	CASSRYQETQYF	TGTGCCAGCTCACGGTACCAAGAGACCCAGTACTTC
TRBV6-1	-	TRBJ2-3	TRBD1	CASSEAKGQGTDTQYF	TGTGCCAGCAGTGAAGCAAAGGGACAGGGCACAGATACGCAGTATTTT
TRBV28	-	TRBJ1-5	-	CASRAELYSNQPQHF	TGTGCCAGCAGAGCAGAACTTTATAGCAATCAGCCCCAGCATTTT